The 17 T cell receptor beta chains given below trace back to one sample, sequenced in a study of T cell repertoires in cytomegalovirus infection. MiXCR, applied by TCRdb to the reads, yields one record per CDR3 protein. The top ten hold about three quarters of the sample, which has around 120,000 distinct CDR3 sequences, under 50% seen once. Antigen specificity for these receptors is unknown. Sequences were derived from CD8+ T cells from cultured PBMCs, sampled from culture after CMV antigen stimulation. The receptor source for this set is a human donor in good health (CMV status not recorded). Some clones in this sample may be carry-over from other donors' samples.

CDR3 sequence: CASSSPGQGYNEQFF. CDR3 DNA sequence: TGTGCCAGCAGCTCCCCGGGACAGGGCTACAATGAGCAGTTCTTC. The chain joins TRBV5-4 to TRBJ2-1; 9 bases line up with TRBD1. Trimming removed 3 bases from V and 3 bases from J; junction bases left unmatched: 4. CDR1 and CDR2 from the germline V gene are SGHNT and YYREEE (reference sequence). The CDR3 runs to 15 residues.

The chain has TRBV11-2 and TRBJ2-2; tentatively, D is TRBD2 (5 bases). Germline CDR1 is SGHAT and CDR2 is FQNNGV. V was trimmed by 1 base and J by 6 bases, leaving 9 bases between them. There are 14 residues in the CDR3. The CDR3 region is CASSLVFGAGELFF. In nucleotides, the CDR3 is TGTGCCAGCAGCTTAGTGTTCGGGGCCGGGGAGCTGTTTTTT.

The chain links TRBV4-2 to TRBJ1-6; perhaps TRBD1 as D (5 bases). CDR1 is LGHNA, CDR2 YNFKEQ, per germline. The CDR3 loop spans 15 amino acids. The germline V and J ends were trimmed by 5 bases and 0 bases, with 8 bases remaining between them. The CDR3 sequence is CASSGGSSYNSPLHF. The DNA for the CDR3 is TGTGCCAGCAGCGGGGGGAGCTCCTATAATTCACCCCTCCACTTT.

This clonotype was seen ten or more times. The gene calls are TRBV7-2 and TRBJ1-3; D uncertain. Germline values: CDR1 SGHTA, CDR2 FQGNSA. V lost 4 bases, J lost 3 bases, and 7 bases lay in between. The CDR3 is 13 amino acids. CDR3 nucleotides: TGTGCCAGCAGCTCCCTAGTTGGAAACACCATATATTTT. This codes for CASSSLVGNTIYF.

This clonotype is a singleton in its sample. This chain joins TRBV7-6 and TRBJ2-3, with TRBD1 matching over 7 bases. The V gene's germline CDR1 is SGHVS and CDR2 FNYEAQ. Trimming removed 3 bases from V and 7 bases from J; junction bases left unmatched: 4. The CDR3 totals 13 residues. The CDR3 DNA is TGTGCCAGCAGCTTCGGGACAGATAATACGCAGTATTTT. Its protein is CASSFGTDNTQYF. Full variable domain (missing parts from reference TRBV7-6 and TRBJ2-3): GAGVSQSPRYKVTKRGQDVALRCDPISGHVSLYWYRQALGQGPEFLTYFNYEAQQDKSGLPNDRFSAERPEGSISTLTIQRTEQRDSAMYRCASSFGTDNTQYFGPGTRLTVL.

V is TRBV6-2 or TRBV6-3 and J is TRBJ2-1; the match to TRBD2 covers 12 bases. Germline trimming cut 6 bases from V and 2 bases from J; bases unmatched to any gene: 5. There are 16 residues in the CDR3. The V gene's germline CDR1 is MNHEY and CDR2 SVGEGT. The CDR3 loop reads CASRALAGGPYNEQFF. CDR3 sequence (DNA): TGTGCCAGCAGGGCCCTAGCGGGGGGGCCCTACAATGAGCAGTTCTTC.

The DNA for the CDR3 is TGTGCCAGCAGCCCCTGGACAGGGGGAAACACCATATATTTT. Translation: CASSPWTGGNTIYF. The chain is built from TRBV7-9 and TRBJ1-3, with 8 bases fitting TRBD1. The CDR3 runs 14 residues. V lost 5 bases to trimming and J lost 4 bases; unmatched junction nucleotides: 4. Germline lookup yields CDR1 SEHNR and CDR2 FQNEAQ (reference sequence).

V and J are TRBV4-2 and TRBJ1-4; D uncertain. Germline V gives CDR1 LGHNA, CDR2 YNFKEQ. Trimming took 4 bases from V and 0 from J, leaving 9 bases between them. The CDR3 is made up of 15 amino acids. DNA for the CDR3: TGTGCCAGCAGCCGTGAAGAAGCAACTAATGAAAAACTGTTTTTT. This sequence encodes CASSREEATNEKLFF.

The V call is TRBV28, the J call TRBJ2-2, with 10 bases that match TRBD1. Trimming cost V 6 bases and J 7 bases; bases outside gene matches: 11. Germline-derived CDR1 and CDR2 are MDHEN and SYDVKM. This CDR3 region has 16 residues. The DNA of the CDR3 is TGTGCCAGCAGCCAAGGGACAGGGGAACGGGTCGGGGAGCTGTTTTTT. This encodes CASSQGTGERVGELFF.

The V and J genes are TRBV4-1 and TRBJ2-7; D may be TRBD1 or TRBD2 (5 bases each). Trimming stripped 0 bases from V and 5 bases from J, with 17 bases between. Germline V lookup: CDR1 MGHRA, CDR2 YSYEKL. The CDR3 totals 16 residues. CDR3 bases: TGCGCCAGCAGCCAAGAATTGAGGGCAACGGGACACGAGCAGTACTTC. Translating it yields CASSQELRATGHEQYF.

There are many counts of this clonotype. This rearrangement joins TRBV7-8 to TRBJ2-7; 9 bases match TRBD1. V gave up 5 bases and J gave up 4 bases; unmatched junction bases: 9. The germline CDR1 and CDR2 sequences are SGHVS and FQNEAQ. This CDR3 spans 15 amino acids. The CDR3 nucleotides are TGTGCCAGCAGCAGCACAGGGGGCGTCGTTTACGAGCAGTACTTC. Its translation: CASSSTGGVVYEQYF. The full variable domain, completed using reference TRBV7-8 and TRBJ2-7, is GAGVSQSPRYKVAKRGQDVALRCDPISGHVSLFWYQQALGQGPEFLTYFQNEAQLDKSGLPSDRFFAERPEGSVSTLKIQRTQQEDSAVYLCASSSTGGVVYEQYFGPGTRLTVT.

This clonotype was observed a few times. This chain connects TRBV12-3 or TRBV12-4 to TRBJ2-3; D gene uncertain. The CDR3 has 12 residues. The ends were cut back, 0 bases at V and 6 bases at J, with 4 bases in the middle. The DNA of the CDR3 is TGTGCCAGCAGTTTAGCACCGGATACGCAGTATTTT. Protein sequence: CASSLAPDTQYF.

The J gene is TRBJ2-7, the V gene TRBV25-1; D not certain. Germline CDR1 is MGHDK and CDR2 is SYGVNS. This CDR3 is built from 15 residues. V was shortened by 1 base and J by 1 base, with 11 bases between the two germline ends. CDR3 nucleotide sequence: TGTGCCAGCAGTGAATCCTCCGGTTTATCCTACGAGCAGTACTTC. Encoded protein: CASSESSGLSYEQYF.

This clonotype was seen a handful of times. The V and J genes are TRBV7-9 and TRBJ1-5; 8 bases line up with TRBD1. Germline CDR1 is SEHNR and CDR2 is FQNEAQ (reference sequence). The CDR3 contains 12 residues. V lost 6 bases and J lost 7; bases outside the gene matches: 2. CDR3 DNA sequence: TGTGCCAGCAGACAGGGGGACCAGCCCCAGCATTTT. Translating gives CASRQGDQPQHF.

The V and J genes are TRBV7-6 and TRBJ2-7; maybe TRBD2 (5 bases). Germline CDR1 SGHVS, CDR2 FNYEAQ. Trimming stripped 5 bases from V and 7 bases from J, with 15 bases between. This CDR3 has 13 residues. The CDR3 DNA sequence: TGTGCCAGCAGCCTCACGTTAGAGGGAGAGCAGTACTTC. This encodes CASSLTLEGEQYF.

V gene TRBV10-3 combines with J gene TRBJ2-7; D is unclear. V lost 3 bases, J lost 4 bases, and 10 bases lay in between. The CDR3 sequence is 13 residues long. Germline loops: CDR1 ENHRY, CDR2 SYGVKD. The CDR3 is CAISDPRAYEQYF. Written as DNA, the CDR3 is TGTGCCATCAGTGACCCCCGGGCATACGAGCAGTACTTC.

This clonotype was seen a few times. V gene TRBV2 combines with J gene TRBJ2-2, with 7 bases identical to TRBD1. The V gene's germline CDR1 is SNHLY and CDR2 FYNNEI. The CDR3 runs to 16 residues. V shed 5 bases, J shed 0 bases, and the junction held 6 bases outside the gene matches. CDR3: CASSPSDRANTGELFF. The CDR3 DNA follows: TGTGCCAGCAGTCCATCCGACAGGGCGAACACCGGGGAGCTGTTTTTT.